This T cell receptor beta chain comes out of a study of blood T cell repertoires in COVID-19. At the level of the study: Samples representing acute and convalescent COVID-19 were sourced from the United States, Italy and Spain. PBMCs, B-cell-depleted T cells, or T cells were the source of the cDNA or gDNA that made up the material.

Germline CDR1 and CDR2: SGHDN and FVKESK. The V gene lost 3 bases and the J gene lost 4 bases, with 15 bases spanning the gap. CDR3 size: 15 residues. The data were produced by immunoSEQ multiplex PCR, yet TCRdb's version contains in-frame clones alone and is incomplete. The sample yields 150,000 to 200,000 clones, approximately 80% seen once. Sequencing was performed on PBMCs or T cells enriched from blood (not recorded which). This chain connects TRBV14 to TRBJ2-5, with a possible D match to TRBD1 (5 bases). This receptor was obtained from a woman aged 55-75 years who had recovered from COVID-19. CDR3 amino acids: CASSQGRRLGETQYF. DNA of the CDR3: TGTGCCAGCAGCCAGGGGCGCAGGTTGGGAGAGACCCAGTACTTC.